The table lists the clone carrying this TCR beta chain with a few counts. Its antigen is undetermined. The CDR3 is 15 amino acids. Trimming removed 3 bases from V and 5 bases from J; junction bases left unmatched: 9. Per germline, CDR1 DFQATT and CDR2 SNEGSKA (reference sequence). This sample was taken from a study of identical twins. Only healthy Caucasians were included as donors. Whole-study findings and limits: Less excess twin sharing appeared in beta out-of-frame sequences.

Template switching (which added a universal primer site) was used, and cDNA carried unique molecular identifiers. TCRdb recomputed calls from the 5' RACE reads with MiXCR, one row per CDR3 protein. This sample yields around 140,000 distinct CDR3 sequences, of which 3% to 4.5% are seen a single time; roughly 8% belongs to the top ten. V and J are TRBV20-1 and TRBJ2-2; 7 bases agree with TRBD2. The source is a man in his late teens or twenties in good health. The specimen sequenced was memory T cells sorted from blood. The CDR3 spells CSASTWGGKTGELFF. CDR3 nucleotides: TGCAGTGCTAGTACCTGGGGGGGGAAAACCGGGGAGCTGTTTTTT.